These 23 T cell receptor beta chains share one sample of origin, sequenced in a study of control samples from healthy donors and cancer patients. The assay was immunoSEQ multiplex PCR, and TCRdb's table has in-frame clones only and misses some. This sample has 150,000 or so clones; over 85% occur once, and the top ten carry 7.5% to 8.5%. Sequenced sample: blood. The origin of the receptors is a woman in her 40s in good health.

This chain connects TRBV29-1 to TRBJ2-1, with 13 bases aligning to TRBD2. The CDR3 contains 21 residues. With V trimmed by 0 bases and J by 2 bases, 16 bases remained unmatched. Germline assignment: CDR1 SQVTM and CDR2 ANQGSEA. The DNA for the CDR3 is TGCAGCGTTGAAGATAGGGGGACTAGCGGGAAGCCTGATATTACCTACAATGAGCAGTTCTTC. It codes for CSVEDRGTSGKPDITYNEQFF.

The rearrangement joins TRBV29-1 to TRBJ2-3, with D tentatively TRBD1 (6 bases). Germline-derived CDR1 and CDR2 are SQVTM and ANQGSEA. The CDR3 is made up of 17 amino acids. The V end lost 5 bases, the J end lost 2 bases, and 23 bases lay between the germline ends. CDR3 loop: CSVPTGYRSQFTDTQYF. Written as DNA, the CDR3 is TGCAGCGTTCCGACAGGTTACAGAAGTCAGTTCACAGATACGCAGTATTTT.

The chain links TRBV11-2 to TRBJ1-1; D is uncertain. Trimming stripped 2 bases from V and 10 bases from J, with 11 bases between. CDR1 and CDR2 (germline): SGHAT, FQNNGV. The CDR3 totals 12 residues. The CDR3 DNA sequence: TGTGCCAGCAGCTTAAGCGGGATGGGAGCTTTCTTT. Translation: CASSLSGMGAFF.

This chain connects TRBV4-3 to TRBJ1-6; D remains unclear. This CDR3 comprises 15 residues. V shed 1 base and J shed 7 bases, with 11 bases lying between them. The V gene's germline CDR1 is LGHNA and CDR2 YSLEER. CDR3 region: CASSQVRQSNSPLHF. In nucleotides, the CDR3 is TGCGCCAGCAGCCAAGTTAGGCAGTCGAATTCACCCCTCCACTTT.

J is TRBJ1-5 and V is TRBV6-2 or TRBV6-3; D ambiguous. The CDR3 spans 14 residues. From germline, CDR1 is MNHEY and CDR2 SVGEGT. The V gene lost 6 bases and the J gene lost 4 bases, with 13 bases spanning the gap. The CDR3 region has the DNA TGTGCCAGCAGCGAGGCCCTTGGGAATCAGCCCCAGCATTTT. Its translation is CASSEALGNQPQHF.

The J gene is TRBJ1-1, the V gene TRBV18, with a tentative D call TRBD1 (5 bases). CDR3 length: 13 residues. The germline V and J ends were trimmed by 4 bases and 7 bases, with 13 bases remaining between them. Germline CDR1 is KGHSH and CDR2 is LQKENI. The CDR3 here is CASSLRGTVEAFF. The CDR3 DNA reads TGTGCCAGCTCACTTCGGGGGACGGTTGAAGCTTTCTTT.

This chain links TRBV10-3 with TRBJ1-2; D may be TRBD1 (6 bases). Germline V gene data show CDR1 as ENHRY and CDR2 as SYGVKD. This CDR3 has 14 residues. V shed 4 bases and J shed 2 bases, with 11 bases lying between them. CDR3 protein: CAISGDNLNYGYTF. As DNA, the CDR3 is TGTGCCATCAGTGGGGACAACTTAAACTATGGCTACACCTTC.

The chain links TRBV4-1 to TRBJ2-1; 7 positions agree with TRBD2. Trimming took 3 bases from V and 4 from J; bases not matched to a gene: 9. CDR3 length: 16 amino acids. Germline V gene sequence: CDR1 MGHRA, CDR2 YSYEKL. The CDR3 DNA reads as TGCGCCAGCAGCCATACTGCAGCGGGAAGATACAATGAGCAGTTCTTC. Protein sequence: CASSHTAAGRYNEQFF.

The rearrangement uses TRBV19 and TRBJ1-5; D is undetermined. From germline, CDR1 is LNHDA and CDR2 SQIVND (reference sequence). V was trimmed by 5 bases and J by 5 bases, leaving 13 bases between them. The CDR3 sequence is 14 residues long. CDR3 protein: CASSAGRWDQPQHF. CDR3 coding DNA: TGTGCCAGTAGTGCAGGCCGTTGGGATCAGCCCCAGCATTTT.

The CDR3 loop reads CASSPSPDRNTEAFF. As DNA, the CDR3 is TGTGCCAGCAGCCCTTCCCCGGACAGGAACACTGAAGCTTTCTTT. This chain uses TRBV5-6 with TRBJ1-1; tentative D call: TRBD1 (6 bases). Trimming shortened V by 4 bases and J by 1 base, and 14 bases separated the two germline ends. CDR3 length: 15 amino acids. Germline CDR1 and CDR2: SGHDT and YYEEEE.

This clone is a singleton in its sample. The CDR3 loop is CSASPDRNGVYNSPLHF. Here the CDR3 DNA reads TGCAGTGCTAGTCCGGATCGCAATGGCGTATATAATTCACCCCTCCACTTT. This sequence joins TRBV20-1 and TRBJ1-6; D uncertain. The V end was cut by 3 bases, the J end by 4 bases, with 19 bases between. This CDR3 region has 17 residues. CDR1 and CDR2 (germline): DFQATT, SNEGSKA (reference sequence).

The chain is built from TRBV5-1 and TRBJ1-1, with 7 bases matching TRBD1. This CDR3 has 16 amino acids. V was clipped by 0 bases and J by 0 bases; unmatched bases: 5. Germline assignment: CDR1 SGHRS and CDR2 YFSETQ. CDR3 sequence: CASSLEGQLLNTEAFF. The CDR3 nucleotides are TGCGCCAGCAGCTTGGAGGGACAGCTTTTGAACACTGAAGCTTTCTTT.

This clone was seen more than once but under ten times. Other DNA sequences in this specimen translate into the identical CDR3. This rearrangement joins TRBV9 to TRBJ2-3; D ambiguous. This CDR3 region has 13 residues. The germline V gene encodes CDR1 SGDLS and CDR2 YYNGEE. The V end lost 0 bases, the J end lost 1 base, and 3 bases lay between the germline ends. The CDR3 protein is CASSVGGTDTQYF. The CDR3 DNA reads TGTGCCAGCAGCGTAGGGGGCACAGATACGCAGTATTTT.

V usage is TRBV5-1 and J usage is TRBJ1-1, with a weak D call TRBD1 (5 bases). Trimming removed 2 bases from V and 3 bases from J, with 11 bases in between. Germline V CDR1 and CDR2: SGHRS, YFSETQ. This CDR3 has 14 amino acids. The DNA of the CDR3 is TGCGCCAGCAGCTTCGGGGGGTTGGACACTGAAGCTTTCTTT. Translation: CASSFGGLDTEAFF.

The V gene is TRBV9, the J gene TRBJ1-4; 8 positions match TRBD1. CDR3 length equals 15 residues. In germline, CDR1 is SGDLS, CDR2 YYNGEE. V lost 2 bases to trimming and J lost 2 bases; unmatched junction nucleotides: 2. DNA of the CDR3: TGTGCCAGCAGCGTCAGGGGGCGGACTAATGAAAAACTGTTTTTT. This sequence encodes CASSVRGRTNEKLFF.

This chain connects TRBV4-1 to TRBJ1-1; D remains ambiguous. The CDR3 is 15 amino acids. Germline assignment: CDR1 MGHRA and CDR2 YSYEKL. V shed 4 bases and J shed 1 base, with 13 bases lying between them. This chain's CDR3 is CASSPPGLSNTEAFF. The CDR3 DNA reads as TGCGCCAGCAGCCCACCCGGACTTTCGAACACTGAAGCTTTCTTT.

The chain has TRBV30 and TRBJ2-1; 12 bases align to TRBD1. The trim removed 3 bases at V and 7 bases at J, leaving 7 bases unmatched. Germline CDR1 and CDR2: GTSNPN and SVGIG (reference sequence). This CDR3 is 15 amino acids long. The CDR3 nucleotides read TGTGCCTGGAGCACTCGGGACAGGGGGCAGAATGAGCAGTTCTTC. Protein product: CAWSTRDRGQNEQFF.

The genes are TRBV12-3 or TRBV12-4 and TRBJ1-4; no clear D gene. V dropped 1 base and J dropped 10 bases, with 4 bases sitting between them. The CDR3 has 11 amino acids. CDR3 in amino acids: CASSLGLKLFF. For the CDR3, the DNA is TGTGCCAGCAGTTTAGGGCTAAAACTGTTTTTT.

The chain combines TRBV7-3 with TRBJ2-3; tentative D call: TRBD2 (7 bases). CDR1 is SGHTA, CDR2 FQGTGA, per germline. Deletions cut 2 bases from V and 4 bases from J, with 10 bases between. The CDR3 totals 14 residues. CDR3 residues: CASSLRGGADTQYF. The CDR3 DNA follows: TGTGCCAGCAGCTTACGCGGGGGCGCAGATACGCAGTATTTT.

J is TRBJ1-5 and V is TRBV10-3; D is undetermined. V was shortened by 6 bases and J by 1 base, with 13 bases between the two germline ends. CDR3 length: 15 amino acids. Germline CDR1 reads ENHRY; CDR2 reads SYGVKD. The DNA of the CDR3 is TGTGCCATCAGGCCGGGAGCGGGGAGCAATCAGCCCCAGCATTTT. Its protein product is CAIRPGAGSNQPQHF.

CDR3 region: CASSKPGRHGSYEQYF. DNA for the CDR3: TGTGCCAGTTCGAAACCGGGCCGGCACGGCTCCTACGAGCAGTACTTC. The chain combines TRBV19 with TRBJ2-7; no clear D. Germline CDR1 and CDR2: LNHDA and SQIVND (reference sequence). Trimming took off 8 bases at V and 0 bases at J, with 20 bases between the two ends. The CDR3 loop spans 16 amino acids.

This rearrangement joins TRBV3-1 (or the pseudogene TRBV3-2) to TRBJ2-5, with 16 bases identical to TRBD2. There are 18 residues in the CDR3. Germline V lookup: CDR1 LGHDT, CDR2 YNNKEL (reference sequence). Losses at the gene ends were 3 bases for V and 5 bases for J; bases not matched to a gene: 9. CDR3 bases: TGTGCCAGCAGCCAGACGGGACTAGCGGGAGGGCTTAAGGAGACCCAGTACTTC. It is translated as CASSQTGLAGGLKETQYF.

The chain recombines TRBV25-1 with TRBJ1-1; maybe TRBD1 (5 bases). With 0 bases removed from V and 3 bases from J, the gap between germline ends came to 8 bases. CDR3 length: 14 residues. Germline lookup yields CDR1 MGHDK and CDR2 SYGVNS. The DNA for the CDR3 is TGTGCCAGCAGTGAATATCTGGGGGACACTGAAGCTTTCTTT. It translates to CASSEYLGDTEAFF.